The 6 T cell receptor beta chains presented below share a single source sample, sequenced in a study of breast tumors, draining lymph nodes, adjacent tissues. Samples came from axillary lymph nodes draining the breast cancer. MiXCR, applied by TCRdb to the multiplex PCR reads, yields one record per CDR3 protein. Counted here are approximately 250,000 distinct CDR3 sequences, approximately 36% occurring once; the ten biggest clones make up 3% to 4%. Sequences were obtained from axillary lymph node tissue. The receptors here all came from a female donor with breast cancer. Some clones in this sample may be carry-over from other donors' samples.

This clonotype was recorded many times. The chain couples TRBV7-3 to TRBJ2-1; 9 bases map to TRBD1. With 5 bases clipped from V and 8 bases from J, the junction kept 7 bases outside the gene matches. CDR3 length equals 14 residues. Germline CDR1 is SGHTA and CDR2 is FQGTGA. CDR3 protein: CASSATGTGYEQFF. The DNA for the CDR3 is TGTGCCAGCAGCGCAACCGGGACAGGGTATGAGCAGTTCTTC.

This clonotype was seen repeatedly, ten times or more. The V call is TRBV7-2, the J call TRBJ2-7; D is possibly TRBD1 (7 bases). This CDR3 comprises 13 residues. V was trimmed by 5 bases and J by 4 bases, leaving 12 bases between them. Looked up from germline, CDR1 is SGHTA and CDR2 is FQGNSA. The CDR3 loop reads CASSSSGGYEQYF. DNA of the CDR3: TGTGCCAGCAGCAGTTCAGGGGGGTACGAGCAGTACTTC.

This clonotype was recorded once. The chain carries TRBV24-1 and TRBJ1-4; D is ambiguous. CDR3 length equals 12 residues. Deletions cut 6 bases from V and 7 bases from J, with 8 bases between. CDR1 is KGHDR, CDR2 SFDVKD, per germline. CDR3 amino acids: CATSSASEKLFF. CDR3 bases: TGTGCCACCAGTTCGGCCTCTGAAAAACTGTTTTTT.

This clonotype was detected many times. CDR3 region: CASSQTGGLGETQYF. DNA for the CDR3: TGTGCCAGCAGCCAGACAGGGGGCCTTGGAGAGACCCAGTACTTC. This rearrangement joins TRBV12-3 or TRBV12-4 to TRBJ2-5, with 10 bases lining up with TRBD1. CDR3 length: 15 amino acids. Germline trimming cut 6 bases from V and 4 bases from J; bases unmatched to any gene: 8.

As for this clonotype: A much larger clone differs from this one at a single base, so this may be a read error. The chain combines TRBV6-6 with TRBJ2-2; 13 nucleotides align to TRBD2. V shed 6 bases and J 3 bases; nucleotides not matched to a gene: 10. The CDR3 extends over 18 amino acids. In germline, CDR1 is MNHNY, CDR2 SVGAGI (reference sequence). The CDR3 is CASRKGLAGVEDTGELFF. DNA of the CDR3: TGTGCCAGCAGAAAAGGACTAGCGGGAGTGGAAGACACCGGGGAGCTGTTTTTT.

This clonotype occurred many times. The V call is TRBV11-3, the J call TRBJ2-1; D possibly corresponds to TRBD2 (6 bases). CDR1 SGHNT and CDR2 YENEEA come from the germline V gene. The V gene lost 5 bases and the J gene lost 0 bases, with 29 bases spanning the gap. CDR3 length: 21 residues. The CDR3 bases are TGTGCCAGCAGCCGACGACTGAGGAAAGTAGCGGATACTTACTCCTACAATGAGCAGTTCTTC. This translates into CASSRRLRKVADTYSYNEQFF.